This T cell receptor beta chain was recorded in a study of CDR3 diversity in severe acne. The CDR3 has 11 residues. Germline V gene data show CDR1 as SQVTM and CDR2 as ANQGSEA. The V end was cut by 4 bases, the J end by 8 bases, with 8 bases between. From the PCR reads, TCRdb called clonotypes with MiXCR, one entry per CDR3 protein. The data hold about 85,000 distinct CDR3 sequences, with 45% to 50% observed a single time. The chain is built from TRBV29-1 and TRBJ1-4; D call uncertain. The clonotype was recovered from a male donor in good health, serving as a control. The sequenced material came from blood. CDR3 residues: CSVAVGEKLFF. Here the CDR3 DNA reads TGCAGCGTTGCGGTGGGAGAAAAACTGTTTTTT.